The rows below give T cell receptor beta chains drawn from one sample of a study of T cell changes during pregnancy in multiple sclerosis. Clones were read by immunoSEQ multiplex PCR, and TCRdb kept only the in-frame ones, dropping some. The sample lists 40,000 to 45,000 clones, roughly 87% occurring once. The material was CD4+ T cells from peripheral blood mononuclear cells, obtained in the first trimester of pregnancy. The origin of the receptors is a female donor with multiple sclerosis, enrolled in a pregnancy study. The CDR3 runs from the conserved cysteine through the conserved F or W. A D gene is named only where the DNA matches it firmly. Size values are once, few and many counts, or a class for expanded clones, and some rows have none.

>NA|NA|TRBJ1-1|TRBV29-1
TGCAGCGTTGAAAGAGGTTTCAACACTGAAGCTTTCTTT
CSVERGFNTEAFF
>NA|TRBD2|TRBJ2-5|TRBV5-4
TGTGCCAGCAGCTTGGCGCTAGCGGAAGAAGAGACCCAGTACTTC
CASSLALAEEETQYF
>NA|TRBD1|TRBJ2-7|TRBV7-2
TGTGCCAGCAGCTTACAGGGACAGGGGTTCGCGATGTACGAGCAGTACTTC
CASSLQGQGFAMYEQYF
>few|TRBD1|TRBJ2-7|TRBV11-3
TGTGCCAGCAGCAATACAGGGGGCTACGAGCAGTACTTC
CASSNTGGYEQYF
>NA|NA|TRBJ1-1|TRBV28
TGTGCCAGCGCCCCCAGCAGGGTTCTGAGCACTGAAGCTTTCTTT
CASAPSRVLSTEAFF
>NA|NA|TRBJ2-1|TRBV18
TGTGCCAGCTCACTTAATATGAACAACAATGAGCAGTTCTTC
CASSLNMNNNEQFF
>NA|NA|TRBJ2-1|TRBV4-1
TGCGCCAGCAGCCAAGTTCTCAGAAGTAATGAGCAGTTCTTC
CASSQVLRSNEQFF
>NA|TRBD2|TRBJ2-1|TRBV19
TGTGCCAGTAGTAACCTGGGACTAGCGGGAGGGCCAAGAGCTGAGCAGTTCTTC
CASSNLGLAGGPRAEQFF
>NA|TRBD2|TRBJ2-6|TRBV2
TGTGCCAGCAGTGCCGGACTAGCGGGAGTTGGGGCCAACGTCCTGACTTTC
CASSAGLAGVGANVLTF
>NA|NA|TRBJ1-4|TRBV5-1
TGCGCCAGCCAGGCCATTGCAACTAATGAAAAACTGTTTTTT
CASQAIATNEKLFF
>NA|NA|TRBJ2-5|TRBV7-9
TGTGCCAGCAGCAACGCCGGGGGGCCGGACGAGACCCAGTACTTC
CASSNAGGPDETQYF
>NA|NA|TRBJ2-3|TRBV18
TGTGCCAGCTCACCCGAGGCGCGGGTGGGAACAGATACGCAGTATTTT
CASSPEARVGTDTQYF
>NA|TRBD2|TRBJ2-3|TRBV7-7
TGTGCCAGCAGCTTAGGACTAGCGGGAGGTTCAGATACGCAGTATTTT
CASSLGLAGGSDTQYF
>NA|NA|TRBJ2-5|TRBV7-7
TGTGCCAGCAGCTTCTCCACTGGAGAGACCCAGTACTTC
CASSFSTGETQYF
>NA|NA|TRBJ2-7|TRBV7-2
TGTGCCAGCAGCTTAGGTCAGGCTGACTATTACGAGCAGTACTTC
CASSLGQADYYEQYF
>NA|NA|TRBJ2-5|TRBV11-2
TGTGCCAGCAGCCTTGGAGTCAGTCAAGAGACCCAGTACTTC
CASSLGVSQETQYF
>NA|TRBD2|TRBJ2-1|TRBV18
TGTGCCAGCTCACCGGGACTAGCGGGTGGGAGCTCCTACAATGAGCAGTTCTTC
CASSPGLAGGSSYNEQFF
>NA|TRBD1|TRBJ1-5|TRBV7-2
TGTGCCAGCAGCTGGACAGGGGGCAATCAGCCCCAGCATTTT
CASSWTGGNQPQHF
>NA|TRBD1|TRBJ2-2|TRBV2
TGTGCCAGCAGGGGAATTCCGGGACAGGGGCACTACACCGGGGAGCTGTTTTTT
CASRGIPGQGHYTGELFF
>NA|TRBD1|TRBJ2-7|TRBV5-4
TGTGCCAGCAGCTTGGGTAGGGACAGGGAAAGATACGAGCAGTACTTC
CASSLGRDRERYEQYF
>NA|TRBD1|TRBJ1-4|TRBV30
TGTGCCTGGAGAAGAGGGACAGCAAATGAAAAACTGTTTTTT
CAWRRGTANEKLFF
>NA|TRBD1|TRBJ1-1|TRBV11-2
TGTGCCGGACAGGGGAGCACTGAAGCTTTCTTT
CAGQGSTEAFF
>NA|NA|TRBJ1-3|TRBV6-5
TGTGCCAGCAATGGGGAGCCTGGAAACACCATATATTTT
CASNGEPGNTIYF
>NA|TRBD1|TRBJ1-5|TRBV6-5
TGTGCCAGCGGACGACAGGGGGGGACTCAGCCCCAGCATTTT
CASGRQGGTQPQHF
>NA|NA|TRBJ1-5|TRBV27
TGTACCAGCACTCGGGAATTGAGCAATCAGCCCCAGCATTTT
CTSTRELSNQPQHF
>NA|TRBD2|TRBJ2-2|TRBV5-1
TGCGCCAGCAGCTCGGACGGGACTAGGACCGGGGAGCTGTTTTTT
CASSSDGTRTGELFF
>NA|NA|TRBJ1-1|TRBV11-2
TGTGCCAGCAGCTTAGATTTTAGGGGCAGAACTGAAGCTTTCTTT
CASSLDFRGRTEAFF
>few|TRBD2|TRBJ2-3|TRBV23-1
TGCGCCAGCAGTCAATCGATTCTAGCGGGATGCACAGATACGCAGTATTTT
CASSQSILAGCTDTQYF
>NA|NA|TRBJ2-7|TRBV5-1
TGCGCCAGCAGCTTGGGTGGGAGTACAGCTAACTACGAGCAGTACTTC
CASSLGGSTANYEQYF
>NA|NA|TRBJ2-1|TRBV7-6
TGTGCCAGCAGCTTAGGGCAGGGCTCCTACAATGAGCAGTTCTTC
CASSLGQGSYNEQFF
>few|TRBD1|TRBJ2-1|TRBV7-9
TGTGCCAGCAGCTACCGGGACAGGGGAAATGAGCAGTTCTTC
CASSYRDRGNEQFF
>NA|TRBD1|TRBJ1-1|TRBV27
TGTGCCAGCAGACCTACAGGGGGCGATGAAGCTTTCTTT
CASRPTGGDEAFF
>NA|NA|TRBJ2-7|TRBV5-6
TGTGCCAGCAGCTTGGACAGGTTAACCTACGAGCAGTACTTC
CASSLDRLTYEQYF
>few|TRBD2|TRBJ2-2|TRBV6-4
TGTGCCAGCAGTGACTCACTAGCGATAGCGAACACCGGGGAGCTGTTTTTT
CASSDSLAIANTGELFF
>NA|NA|TRBJ1-3|TRBV19
TGTGCCAGTAGTATAGACGGCGGGAGAAACACCATATATTTT
CASSIDGGRNTIYF
>NA|NA|TRBJ2-5|TRBV28
TGTGCCAGCAGTTTATATACAGGGTGGGGACAAGAGACCCAGTACTTC
CASSLYTGWGQETQYF
>NA|NA|TRBJ2-3|TRBV29-1
TGCAGCGTTTTCTATCCAGATACGCAGTATTTT
CSVFYPDTQYF
>NA|NA|TRBJ1-1|TRBV2
TGTGCCAGCAGTTTGGGCCCTGAAGCTTTCTTT
CASSLGPEAFF
>NA|NA|TRBJ2-5|TRBV4-2
TGTGCCAGCAGCCAAGATGGGCTGGGCAGCTTATCTCAAGAGACCCAGTACTTC
CASSQDGLGSLSQETQYF
>NA|NA|TRBJ2-1|TRBV19
TGTGCCAGTAGTACCCGCCGGACAGCGGACAATGAGCAGTTCTTC
CASSTRRTADNEQFF
>NA|NA|TRBJ1-6|TRBV5-1
TGCGCCAGCAGCTTAGCAGGGCCTCTAAATTCACCCCTCCACTTT
CASSLAGPLNSPLHF
>NA|NA|TRBJ1-5|TRBV30
TGTGCCTGGAGTTATACTAAATCCCCGAATCAGCCCCAGCATTTT
CAWSYTKSPNQPQHF
>NA|NA|TRBJ2-7|TRBV4-3
TGCGCCAGCAGCCAAGACAGGACAGCCGTCCCCGAGCAGTACTTC
CASSQDRTAVPEQYF
>NA|NA|TRBJ1-2|TRBV30
TGTGCCTGGAGTGTGACAGCCTCTGGCTACACCTTC
CAWSVTASGYTF
>NA|TRBD2|TRBJ2-7|TRBV5-4
TGTGCCAGCAGCTTGGGAGGGACTAGCGCATCCTACGAGCAGTACTTC
CASSLGGTSASYEQYF
>NA|NA|TRBJ2-7|TRBV11-2
TGTGCCAGCAGCTTAGACCGACACTCCGAGCAGTACTTC
CASSLDRHSEQYF
>NA|NA|TRBJ2-7|TRBV5-4
TGTGCCAGCACCACCTTTAGTTTGCGGGACGCCGCCTACGAGCAGTACTTC
CASTTFSLRDAAYEQYF
>NA|NA|TRBJ1-2|TRBV7-2
TGTGCCAGCAGCTTAGAGACGGCGGCTGGCTACACCTTC
CASSLETAAGYTF
>NA|NA|TRBJ2-1|TRBV7-2
TGTGCCAGCAGCTTAGCCAGGGCCAATGAGCAGTTCTTC
CASSLARANEQFF
>NA|TRBD2|TRBJ2-3|TRBV6-6
TGTGCCAGCATTCGAGCGGGGCCCGCAGATACGCAGTATTTT
CASIRAGPADTQYF
>NA|NA|TRBJ2-5|TRBV6-1
TGTGCCAGCAGCAGACAGCCACTGCAAGAGACCCAGTACTTC
CASSRQPLQETQYF
>NA|NA|TRBJ2-7|TRBV10-3
TGTGCCATCAGTGAGTCTAGCGCGACCTACGAGCAGTACTTC
CAISESSATYEQYF
>NA|NA|TRBJ2-1|TRBV30
TGTGCCTGGACGTTATCGGGAGCCATGTGGAATGAGCAGTTCTTC
CAWTLSGAMWNEQFF